This record concerns one T cell receptor (beta chain) sequence. The antigen is undetermined. These data originate in a study of Ad26.COV2.S vaccination and SARS-CoV-2 variants. On the study more broadly: The vaccine Ad26.COV2.S was put into the muscle once, or twice with 56 days between. Study outcomes and limitations: Analyses that measured TCR breadth and depth may have underestimated total T cell responses.

The assay was immunoSEQ multiplex PCR, and TCRdb's table has in-frame clones only and misses some. The repertoire holds roughly 240,000 clones, 85% to 90% seen once, with around 10% in the top ten. V lost 4 bases, J lost 1 base, and 2 bases stayed unmatched. Germline V lookup: CDR1 SGHRS, CDR2 YFSETQ. The CDR3 loop spans 16 amino acids. Described treatment: approximately 18 received Ad26.COV2.S at low or high dose, single or two shots; 5 received placebo; per-sample allocation not given. Sampling took place 63 days after the first vaccine or placebo injection. The sequence derives from a person aged 18-65 years who received the Ad26.COV2.S COVID-19 vaccine or a placebo. The chain recombines TRBV5-1 with TRBJ2-3; 14 bases are shared with TRBD2. The input for sequencing was peripheral blood, taken in a trial of Ad26.COV2.S vaccine versus placebo. CDR3 DNA sequence: TGCGCCAGCAGCCCGGGACTAGCGGGAGGCACAGATACGCAGTATTTT. Translated: CASSPGLAGGTDTQYF.